Presented here are 22 T cell receptor beta chains from one specimen sequenced in a study of blood T cells in healthy people across ages. Primed by a sample-barcoded 5' primer and a J-beta primer mix, a second PCR proceeded for roughly 6 to 12 cycles. Via MiXCR, TCRdb re-called the 5' RACE reads, giving one row per CDR3 protein. The sample has over 950,000 distinct CDR3 sequences, just over 50% seen once. The specimen was blood. These receptors all stem from a woman aged 60 to 75 in good health.

This clonotype was counted a single time. The junction shows a germline mismatch at one end, possibly a read error. The chain joins TRBV15 to TRBJ2-1; D possibly corresponds to TRBD1 (6 bases). The germline V gene encodes CDR1 LNHNV and CDR2 YYDKDF (reference sequence). CDR3 length: 16 amino acids. CDR3 sequence: CATSRDQQGSYNGQFF. The CDR3 DNA reads TGTGCCACCAGCAGAGATCAACAGGGTTCGTACAATGGGCAGTTCTTC. Variable domain in full (rest from reference TRBV15 and TRBJ2-1): DAMVIQNPRYQVTQFGKPVTLSCSQTLNHNVMYWYQQKSSQAPKLLFHYYDKDFNNEADTPDNFQSRRPNTSFCFLDIRSPGLGDTAMYLCATSRDQQGSYNGQFFGPGTRLTVL.

The rearrangement links TRBV20-1 to TRBJ2-1; TRBD2 agrees at 11 bases. V shed 3 bases and J 10 bases; nucleotides not matched to a gene: 2. The length of the CDR3 is 12 residues. Germline V gives CDR1 DFQATT, CDR2 SNEGSKA (reference sequence). The CDR3 sequence is CSARSSGREQFF. The CDR3 coding sequence is TGCAGTGCTAGGTCTAGCGGGAGGGAGCAGTTCTTC.

This clonotype was seen ten or more times. The rearrangement links TRBV27 to TRBJ1-1; possibly TRBD1 for D (6 bases). The CDR3 totals 14 residues. Between the trimmed V and J ends, which lost 3 bases and 9 bases, there was a span of 17 bases. Germline V lookup: CDR1 MNHEY, CDR2 SMNVEV (reference sequence). The CDR3 DNA reads as TGTGCCAGCAGTTTGGGGGGGGCCGGCGGAAAAGCTTTCTTT. Translation: CASSLGGAGGKAFF.

A few counts support this clonotype. The genes are TRBV12-3 or TRBV12-4 and TRBJ1-5; TRBD1 might be the D (6 bases). V shed 1 base and J shed 7 bases, with 11 bases lying between them. CDR3 length: 14 residues. Here the CDR3 reads CASSLGGGGQPQHF. The CDR3 DNA reads TGTGCCAGCAGTTTAGGAGGGGGTGGCCAGCCCCAGCATTTT.

The sample holds a few counts of this clonotype. This sequence joins TRBV7-9 and TRBJ1-6, with 9 bases that match TRBD1. In germline, CDR1 is SEHNR, CDR2 FQNEAQ (reference sequence). The CDR3 runs 13 residues. The V and J ends lost 7 bases and 14 bases, in that order; junction bases with no gene match: 9. Here the CDR3 reads CASNGDRVQSLHF. The CDR3 nucleotides read TGTGCCAGCAATGGGGACAGGGTACAATCCCTCCACTTT.

A few counts support this clonotype. The rearrangement links TRBV20-1 to TRBJ2-7; weak D call: TRBD1 (6 bases). Germline assignment: CDR1 DFQATT and CDR2 SNEGSKA (reference sequence). This CDR3 has 16 amino acids. The V gene lost 5 bases and the J gene lost 2 bases, with 22 bases spanning the gap. The CDR3 nucleotides are TGCAGTGCTTCAGCCGGACAGTTCTCCGAGGCCTACGAGCAGTACTTC. Amino acid sequence: CSASAGQFSEAYEQYF.

The chain links TRBV5-6 to TRBJ1-6; D possibly corresponds to TRBD1 (6 bases). Trimming took off 0 bases at V and 7 bases at J, with 8 bases between the two ends. CDR1 and CDR2 (germline): SGHDT, YYEEEE. The CDR3 has 14 residues. CDR3 bases: TGTGCCAGCAGCTTGGGGGACACCAATTCACCCCTCCACTTT. Its translation: CASSLGDTNSPLHF.

This clonotype turned up a few times. The rearrangement links TRBV2 to TRBJ2-7; TRBD1 matches at 7 bases. The V gene's germline CDR1 is SNHLY and CDR2 FYNNEI. The length of the CDR3 is 12 residues. With 0 bases clipped from V and 9 bases from J, the junction kept 2 bases outside the gene matches. The CDR3 loop reads CASSEAQGVQYF. As DNA, the CDR3 is TGTGCCAGCAGTGAAGCCCAGGGGGTGCAGTACTTC.

This chain links TRBV20-1 with TRBJ1-2; TRBD1 matches 8 bases. The CDR3 has 15 amino acids. Unmatched junction bases numbered 7, after V lost 0 bases and J lost 4 bases. Germline loops: CDR1 DFQATT, CDR2 SNEGSKA (reference sequence). The CDR3: CSARDLTGGFYGYTF. The CDR3 DNA sequence: TGCAGTGCTAGAGACCTCACAGGGGGTTTCTATGGCTACACCTTC.

This clonotype was seen only a few times. The chain combines TRBV6-5 with TRBJ2-6; perhaps TRBD1 as D (6 bases). This CDR3 comprises 15 residues. V was shortened by 0 bases and J by 7 bases, with 10 bases between the two germline ends. The germline V gene encodes CDR1 MNHEY and CDR2 SVGAGI. CDR3 sequence (DNA): TGTGCCAGCAGTTACTCTGGTGGGGGCGCCAACGTCCTGACTTTC. Translation gives CASSYSGGGANVLTF.

This clonotype occurred many times. The chain is built from TRBV29-1 and TRBJ2-3, with D hard to call. Germline-derived CDR1 and CDR2 are SQVTM and ANQGSEA. V lost 6 bases and J 0 bases, leaving 4 bases between the germline ends. The CDR3 consists of 11 residues. CDR3 sequence reads: CSVGSTDTQYF. The CDR3, as DNA: TGCAGCGTCGGAAGCACAGATACGCAGTATTTT.

This clonotype was detected a few times. The rearrangement uses TRBV27 and TRBJ2-7; tentative D call: TRBD1 (6 bases). Between the trimmed V and J ends, which lost 6 bases and 2 bases, there was a span of 17 bases. The CDR3 is made up of 15 amino acids. Germline V CDR1 and CDR2: MNHEY, SMNVEV (reference sequence). The DNA of the CDR3 is TGTGCCAGCAGCTCCCAACCGCAGGGGCCCTACGAGCAGTACTTC. Translated, it gives CASSSQPQGPYEQYF.

The genes are TRBV2 and TRBJ1-2; TRBD1 is a possible D gene (5 bases). There are 15 residues in the CDR3. Trimming shortened V by 2 bases and J by 7 bases, and 17 bases separated the two germline ends. Germline-derived CDR1 and CDR2 are SNHLY and FYNNEI. This CDR3 reads CASSEQGGSRGGYTF. CDR3 DNA: TGTGCCAGCAGTGAACAGGGTGGGAGTAGAGGTGGCTACACCTTC.

Turning to this clonotype: This may arise from a read error, as a much more abundant clone is one base away. The chain joins TRBV4-3 to TRBJ2-1; D is unclear. Germline assignment: CDR1 LGHNA and CDR2 YSLEER. CDR3 length equals 15 residues. V was shortened by 0 bases and J by 4 bases, with 10 bases between the two germline ends. The CDR3 loop is CASSQDGEDYNEQFF. The CDR3 DNA is TGCGCCAGCAGCCAAGATGGGGAAGATTACAATGAGCAGTTCTTC.

The table lists this clonotype with a few counts. The chain links TRBV4-2 to TRBJ2-7; TRBD2 agrees at 7 bases. CDR1 LGHNA and CDR2 YNFKEQ come from the germline V gene. This CDR3 comprises 16 residues. Trimming removed 0 bases from V and 2 bases from J; junction bases left unmatched: 7. The CDR3: CASSQEVASGPYEQYF. The CDR3 nucleotides read TGTGCCAGCAGCCAAGAGGTGGCTAGCGGTCCCTACGAGCAGTACTTC.

The V gene is TRBV7-9, the J gene TRBJ2-7; D is perhaps TRBD2 (6 bases). The germline V gene encodes CDR1 SEHNR and CDR2 FQNEAQ (reference sequence). The CDR3 totals 16 residues. V lost 4 bases and J lost 2, with 18 bases in between. CDR3 DNA: TGTGCCAGCAGCTCCAAAAGCGGAGGGAAGACCTACGAGCAGTACTTC. Its translation: CASSSKSGGKTYEQYF.

The chain employs TRBV20-1 and TRBJ2-1; 8 nucleotides line up with TRBD2. CDR3 length: 16 residues. The V gene end was trimmed by 6 bases and the J gene end by 7 bases; junction bases not matched to a gene: 17. Germline V gene data show CDR1 as DFQATT and CDR2 as SNEGSKA (reference sequence). The CDR3 bases are TGCAGTGCAGCTCCGGCGGGAGGCCCACAAAGGAATGAGCAGTTCTTC. Translation gives CSAAPAGGPQRNEQFF.

The V call is TRBV29-1, the J call TRBJ1-5; 8 positions agree with TRBD1. Per the germline V gene, CDR1 is SQVTM and CDR2 is ANQGSEA. The CDR3 sequence is 13 residues long. J was trimmed by 4 bases and V by 4 bases; bases with no gene match: 3. CDR3 sequence (DNA): TGCAGCGTTGGGGACAGGCCAAATCAGCCCCAGCATTTT. It codes for CSVGDRPNQPQHF.

V and J are TRBV5-1 and TRBJ2-3; D is ambiguous. Germline V gene data show CDR1 as SGHRS and CDR2 as YFSETQ. This CDR3 spans 14 amino acids. Between the trimmed V and J ends, which lost 0 bases and 4 bases, there was a span of 9 bases. The CDR3 region has the DNA TGCGCCAGCAGCTTGGAGGGCGTTCCAGATACGCAGTATTTT. It yields the protein CASSLEGVPDTQYF. Looking up the rest from reference TRBV5-1 and TRBJ2-3 gives the full variable domain: KAGVTQTPRYLIKTRGQQVTLSCSPISGHRSVSWYQQTPGQGLQFLFEYFSETQRNKGNFPGRFSGRQFSNSRSEMNVSTLELGDSALYLCASSLEGVPDTQYFGPGTRLTVL.

This clonotype was counted between two and nine times. The CDR3, as DNA: TGCGCCAGCAGCCAAGTTGGGAGGGAGCGACCTAAAAACATTCAGTACTTC. Its protein is CASSQVGRERPKNIQYF. The J gene is TRBJ2-4, the V gene TRBV4-1; 7 positions agree with TRBD2. Losses at the gene ends were 1 base for V and 4 bases for J; bases not matched to a gene: 10. The CDR3 runs to 17 residues. Germline lookup yields CDR1 MGHRA and CDR2 YSYEKL.

V is TRBV20-1 and J is TRBJ2-1, with D perhaps matching TRBD1 (6 bases). Germline V lookup: CDR1 DFQATT, CDR2 SNEGSKA (reference sequence). This CDR3 has 11 residues. The CDR3 region is CSSDRHNEQFF. The CDR3 DNA is TGCAGCTCTGACAGGCACAATGAGCAGTTCTTC.

The chain links TRBV12-3 or TRBV12-4 to TRBJ1-5, with D possibly TRBD1 on 5 matching bases. This CDR3 comprises 12 residues. V shed 7 bases and J shed 10 bases, with 14 bases lying between them. The CDR3: CASKRGGGPQHF. The CDR3 nucleotides read TGTGCCAGCAAACGGGGCGGGGGACCCCAGCATTTT.